These T cell receptor beta chains were read from a single sample in a study of cytomegalovirus exposure and HLA in healthy donors. Some clones are missing from TCRdb's copy, which holds only in-frame ones; the method was immunoSEQ multiplex PCR. The repertoire consists of 150,000 to 250,000 clones, with approximately 79% occurring once and the leading ten covering approximately 4.4%. The source material was PBMCs. The receptors here all came from a woman in her 30s in good health and CMV-seropositive. Both conserved end residues are part of each CDR3. A D gene is named only where the DNA matches it firmly. The size entry is marked missing in some rows and otherwise reads once, few, many or a size class.

J | D | size | length | V | DNA | CDR3
TRBJ2-2 | TRBD2 | . | 15 | TRBV19 | TGTGCCAGTACCGCACTAGCGGGGATGGCCGGGGAGCTGTTTTTT | CASTALAGMAGELFF
TRBJ2-6 | . | . | 18 | TRBV4-1 | TGCGCCAGCAGCCAAGATAGATTTGTTCCTTCTGGGGCCAACGTCCTGACTTTC | CASSQDRFVPSGANVLTF
TRBJ2-1 | . | once | 14 | TRBV2 | TGTGCCAGCAGTGTGGAGAACTCCTACAATGAGCAGTTCTTC | CASSVENSYNEQFF
TRBJ2-7 | . | few | 13 | TRBV7-8 | TGTGCCAGCAGTACGACCCAGGCCTACGAGCAGTACTTC | CASSTTQAYEQYF
TRBJ1-1 | . | . | 15 | TRBV6-1 | TGTGCCAGCAGTATGGCCGGGATCGGGGGCACTGAAGCTTTCTTT | CASSMAGIGGTEAFF
TRBJ2-7 | TRBD1 | . | 15 | TRBV11-3 | TGTGCCAGCAGCTTAGACGGGGACAGCTCCTACGAGCAGTACTTC | CASSLDGDSSYEQYF
TRBJ2-1 | TRBD1 | . | 15 | TRBV9 | TGTGCCAGCAGCGTCGGGACAGGGTCCTACAATGAGCAGTTCTTC | CASSVGTGSYNEQFF
TRBJ1-5 | . | once | 15 | TRBV27 | TGTGCCAGCAGCGTAGACAGTTATAGCAATCAGCCCCAGCATTTT | CASSVDSYSNQPQHF
TRBJ2-3 | TRBD2 | once | 18 | TRBV7-6 | TGTGCCAGCAGCTTAGGCGAAATGGTAGCGGGGGGCCAAGATACGCAGTATTTT | CASSLGEMVAGGQDTQYF
TRBJ2-5 | TRBD2 | . | 18 | TRBV7-9 | TGTGCCAGCAGCTTCCCCCGCGAAACTAGCGGTAGCCAAGAGACCCAGTACTTC | CASSFPRETSGSQETQYF
TRBJ1-6 | TRBD1 | few | 13 | TRBV7-2 | TGTGCCAGCTCGAACTCAGGGGGATCACCCCTCCACTTT | CASSNSGGSPLHF
TRBJ2-5 | TRBD2 | . | 16 | TRBV9 | TGTGCCAGCAGCGTCTCTAGCGGAAACCTCCAAGAGACCCAGTACTTC | CASSVSSGNLQETQYF
TRBJ1-4 | . | . | 15 | TRBV5-1 | TGCGCCAGCAGCATATCAGGTCGGCTTAATGAAAAACTGTTTTTT | CASSISGRLNEKLFF
TRBJ2-1 | TRBD2 | . | 19 | TRBV4-1 | TGCGCCAGCAGCCCCGGACGCCCCCCACTAGCGGGGAGTGACAATGAGCAGTTCTTC | CASSPGRPPLAGSDNEQFF
TRBJ2-1 | TRBD2 | . | 17 | TRBV11-2 | TGTGCCAGCAGCTTAGATCGGGTGGGGGGGACCTACAATGAGCAGTTCTTC | CASSLDRVGGTYNEQFF
TRBJ1-4 | . | once | 14 | TRBV9 | TGTGCCAGCAGCCTCGAGGGAGGAGTTGAAAAACTGTTTTTT | CASSLEGGVEKLFF
TRBJ1-2 | . | once | 12 | TRBV2 | TGTGCCAGCAGTCTATCTAACTATGGCTACACCTTC | CASSLSNYGYTF
TRBJ1-1 | . | . | 16 | TRBV4-1 | TGCGCCAGCAGCCAAGATAGAACCTTCATGAACACTGAAGCTTTCTTT | CASSQDRTFMNTEAFF
TRBJ2-3 | TRBD1 | . | 15 | TRBV27 | TGTGCCAGCAGCCGGACAGGGGGCTACACAGATACGCAGTATTTT | CASSRTGGYTDTQYF
TRBJ2-2 | TRBD2 | . | 15 | TRBV29-1 | TGCAGCGTTGGGGGACTAGCGGGGGTTACCGGGGAGCTGTTTTTT | CSVGGLAGVTGELFF
TRBJ2-2 | TRBD2 | . | 17 | TRBV10-3 | TGTGCCATCAGTGAATCTAGCGGGGGAGTTAACACCGGGGAGCTGTTTTTT | CAISESSGGVNTGELFF
TRBJ1-5 | TRBD1 | . | 16 | TRBV2 | TGTGCCAGCAGTGAGCCGACAGGGTTGTCCGGACAGCCCCAGCATTTT | CASSEPTGLSGQPQHF
TRBJ2-3 | TRBD1 | . | 14 | TRBV19 | TGTGCCAGTAGCGGGACAGGAGAAACAGATACGCAGTATTTT | CASSGTGETDTQYF
TRBJ2-7 | TRBD2 | . | 13 | TRBV5-4 | TGTGCCAGCAGCCCACACGGGGGGACCGAGCAGTACTTC | CASSPHGGTEQYF
TRBJ2-6 | TRBD2 | few | 14 | TRBV25-1 | TGTGCCAGCAGTGGTCTGGGAGGGGCAAACGTCCTGACTTTC | CASSGLGGANVLTF
TRBJ1-3 | TRBD1 | . | 16 | TRBV4-1 | TGCGCCAGCAGCCGACAGGGTTTGAGCTCTGGAAACACCATATATTTT | CASSRQGLSSGNTIYF
TRBJ2-1 | . | . | 14 | TRBV6-5 | TGTGCCAGCAGGAGGAACCGGGACATCCATGAGCAGTTCTTC | CASRRNRDIHEQFF
TRBJ2-2 | . | few | 15 | TRBV7-9 | TGTGCCAGCAGCCCGACTAGTTCTCTAGGCGGGGAGCTGTTTTTT | CASSPTSSLGGELFF
TRBJ2-1 | TRBD2 | . | 17 | TRBV4-1 | TGCGCCAGCAGCTACCCCCCGAGGACTAGCGGTACGGGTGAGCAGTTCTTC | CASSYPPRTSGTGEQFF
TRBJ1-4 | . | few | 13 | TRBV5-1 | TGCGCCAGCAGGGTAGCGACTAATGAAAAACTGTTTTTT | CASRVATNEKLFF
TRBJ1-2 | TRBD1 | few | 14 | TRBV19 | TGTGCCAGTAGTAACCAGGGGGTTCAGGCTGGCTACACCTTC | CASSNQGVQAGYTF
TRBJ2-7 | . | . | 12 | TRBV7-2 | TGTGCCAGCAGCTTACTAGACAGCGAGCAGTACTTC | CASSLLDSEQYF
TRBJ2-2 | TRBD1 | . | 21 | TRBV5-1 | TGCGCCAGCAGCCCGCGGGACAGGGGGCGAAGGTTTTCCGAGAACACCGGGGAGCTGTTTTTT | CASSPRDRGRRFSENTGELFF
TRBJ1-2 | . | few | 14 | TRBV5-1 | TGCGCCAGCAGCTTGGAAGGCGGAAACTATGGCTACACCTTC | CASSLEGGNYGYTF
TRBJ1-4 | . | . | 16 | TRBV18 | TGTGCCAGCTCCGAAGGGAGTACTTCAACTAATGAAAAACTGTTTTTT | CASSEGSTSTNEKLFF
TRBJ2-5 | TRBD1 | . | 13 | TRBV18 | TGTGCCAGCTCTACGGGACAGCAAGAGACCCAGTACTTC | CASSTGQQETQYF
TRBJ2-3 | . | . | 15 | TRBV7-8 | TGTGCCAGCAGCTCTACAGGGAACCCTTCAGATACGCAGTATTTT | CASSSTGNPSDTQYF
TRBJ2-2 | TRBD2 | . | 16 | TRBV7-6 | TGTGCCAGCGTTAAGGGACTAGCGGCTAACACCGGGGAGCTGTTTTTT | CASVKGLAANTGELFF
TRBJ2-1 | TRBD1 | . | 13 | TRBV30 | TGTGCCTGGAGGAACAGGGGATACAATGAGCAGTTCTTC | CAWRNRGYNEQFF
TRBJ1-5 | TRBD1 | . | 15 | TRBV19 | TGTGCCAGTAGTATAGTGCCAGGGGGCGGTCAGCCCCAGCATTTT | CASSIVPGGGQPQHF
TRBJ2-3 | TRBD2 | . | 15 | TRBV7-8 | TGTGCCAGCAGCTCCGGGGGGATCAGCACAGATACGCAGTATTTT | CASSSGGISTDTQYF
TRBJ1-1 | . | . | 11 | TRBV6-5 | TGTGCCAGCGTGTTCAGCACTGAAGCTTTCTTT | CASVFSTEAFF
TRBJ2-5 | . | . | 11 | TRBV10-3 | TGTGCCATCAGCCAATCCGAGACCCAGTACTTC | CAISQSETQYF